This is a list of T cell receptor beta chains from one sample in a study of T cells after yellow fever vaccination. TCRdb ran MiXCR on the 5' RACE reads and lists one entry per CDR3 protein. The data hold about 320,000 distinct CDR3 sequences, with over 3.5% observed a single time. This specimen consisted of PBMCs, obtained 15 days after the yellow fever booster vaccination. The receptors were gathered from a man in his late teens or twenties who received the YFV17D yellow fever vaccine. Each CDR3 is given without its conserved first and last residue. Fields, in order: V gene, J gene, CDR3 protein.

V: TRBV4-3
J: TRBJ1-4
CDR3: ASSPLGQGAKDEKLF

V: TRBV5-6
J: TRBJ2-1
CDR3: ASSFCCSYNEQF

V: TRBV11-2
J: TRBJ2-3
CDR3: ASSLSASGVPTDTQY

V: TRBV5-1
J: TRBJ2-3
CDR3: ASSLGRDRTDTQY

V: TRBV3-1
J: TRBJ2-7
CDR3: ASSQASVYSLSYEQY

V: TRBV29-1
J: TRBJ1-1
CDR3: SVGGRAMNTEAF

V: TRBV18
J: TRBJ2-5
CDR3: ASCDFQETQY

V: TRBV6-2/TRBV6-3
J: TRBJ2-1
CDR3: ASLRTGGGEQF

V: TRBV19
J: TRBJ2-3
CDR3: ASSIDLTDTQY

V: TRBV5-1
J: TRBJ2-1
CDR3: ASSLATGPEQF

V: TRBV4-1
J: TRBJ1-1
CDR3: ASSQRSRPPEAF

V: TRBV29-1
J: TRBJ2-5
CDR3: SPGRAETQY

V: TRBV7-9
J: TRBJ2-7
CDR3: ASSSSNLDRGRVHEQY

V: TRBV9
J: TRBJ1-6
CDR3: ASTGSYNSPLH

V: TRBV7-2
J: TRBJ2-1
CDR3: ASSRQLAGDNEQF

V: TRBV19
J: TRBJ1-2
CDR3: ASNRHGSGYT

V: TRBV4-3
J: TRBJ2-5
CDR3: ASSTVTGSETQY

V: TRBV30
J: TRBJ1-5
CDR3: AWSGGSGGNQPQH

V: TRBV6-5
J: TRBJ2-5
CDR3: ASSYVRGETQY

V: TRBV6-6
J: TRBJ1-6
CDR3: ASSYDDPSLH

V: TRBV5-1
J: TRBJ2-5
CDR3: ASSLEPPQETQY

V: TRBV6-2/TRBV6-3
J: TRBJ2-3
CDR3: ASSYLPSTDTQY

V: TRBV9
J: TRBJ1-1
CDR3: ASSVEGLNTEAF

V: TRBV18
J: TRBJ1-4
CDR3: ASSRPGQGSAEKLF

V: TRBV7-6
J: TRBJ2-5
CDR3: ASRSGGLETQY

V: TRBV4-3
J: TRBJ1-2
CDR3: ASSQVGRNYGYA

V: TRBV18
J: TRBJ1-1
CDR3: ASSPRIVGNTEAF

V: TRBV20-1
J: TRBJ1-2
CDR3: SAPRPGGYRHYGYT

V: TRBV9
J: TRBJ1-1
CDR3: ASSVVPNTEAF

V: TRBV5-1
J: TRBJ2-5
CDR3: ASSLAGHLQETQY

V: TRBV20-1
J: TRBJ2-3
CDR3: SARELGGGPRDTQY

V: TRBV20-1
J: TRBJ2-1
CDR3: SASPLVLNEQF

V: TRBV29-1
J: TRBJ2-7
CDR3: SVGTTYEQY

V: TRBV2
J: TRBJ1-1
CDR3: ASSGMSGGTEAF

V: TRBV18
J: TRBJ2-7
CDR3: ASSQTTGASSYEQY

V: TRBV12-3/TRBV12-4
J: TRBJ1-4
CDR3: ASSATGPRGEKLF

V: TRBV5-1
J: TRBJ1-1
CDR3: ASNRDLPNTEAF

V: TRBV20-1
J: TRBJ1-6
CDR3: SASGQDSPLH

V: TRBV11-2
J: TRBJ2-5
CDR3: ASSQTSGGGETQY

V: TRBV12-3/TRBV12-4
J: TRBJ2-4
CDR3: ASSLSTNIQY

V: TRBV5-4
J: TRBJ2-5
CDR3: ASSSGTDKETQY

V: TRBV12-3/TRBV12-4
J: TRBJ2-2
CDR3: ASSRRGLNTGELF

V: TRBV12-3/TRBV12-4
J: TRBJ2-3
CDR3: ASSLYRADTQY

V: TRBV20-1
J: TRBJ2-7
CDR3: SALRTSEDTWSPYEQY

V: TRBV6-2/TRBV6-3
J: TRBJ2-7
CDR3: ASSSGQLYEQY

V: TRBV5-5
J: TRBJ2-7
CDR3: ASSLEERGREQY

V: TRBV4-1
J: TRBJ1-1
CDR3: ASSQEIWDNSAEAF

V: TRBV11-2
J: TRBJ1-1
CDR3: ASSLAGRGGAF

V: TRBV5-5
J: TRBJ2-2
CDR3: ASSPPTGTTTGELF

V: TRBV27
J: TRBJ2-3
CDR3: ASSPLERGTSTDTQY

V: TRBV5-1
J: TRBJ2-3
CDR3: ASSLGSDGLTQY

V: TRBV10-1
J: TRBJ2-2
CDR3: ASSEGLGPNTGELF

V: TRBV29-1
J: TRBJ1-2
CDR3: SVEGQGVVYT

V: TRBV4-2
J: TRBJ1-1
CDR3: ASSRPWESGDTEAF